Sequencing of this TCR beta chain was carried out in a study of early T cells in non-severe SARS-CoV-2 infection. Study in general: Whole-blood bulk RNA, unsorted, was sequenced, and chains were unpaired. Study outcomes and limitations: Anti-spike CD8 responses were favored by VDJdb matching, which missed private and CD4 specificities.

Remarks on this clonotype: Its antigen is still unknown.

This CDR3 contains 14 residues. Each cDNA molecule carried a unique molecular identifier. TCRdb passed the 5' RACE reads through MiXCR, listing each CDR3 protein once. The sample comprises 80,000 to 95,000 distinct CDR3 sequences, roughly 14% of which are singletons, and about 0.59% rests with the top ten. This TCR came from an adult who was a healthcare worker with PCR-confirmed SARS-CoV-2 infection or an uninfected control (not recorded which). The sample taken for sequencing was whole blood. The chain uses TRBV12-2 and TRBJ2-7; the table names TRBD1, a call not compared with the DNA. TRBV12-2 is an annotated pseudogene. The CDR3 here is CASPTGTDSYEQYV. The CDR3 DNA reads TGTGCAAGTCCGACGGGGACAGACTCCTACGAGCAGTACGTC.